Following are 17 T cell receptor beta chains from one sample sequenced in a study of sequential checkpoint blockade in melanoma (dated by TCRdb to the late 2010s). In light of the paper, this sample's treatment or condition label describes: randomized to nivolumab then ipilimumab (arm A) or the reverse (arm B). The library was made by the immunoSEQ multiplex PCR assay. TCRdb's version of the immuneACCESS table is confined to in-frame rearrangements and falls short of the full clone set. An unresolved V gene accounts for under half of the shortfall where checked; the remainder is of unknown origin. A total of more than 8,000 clones appear in this sample, 71% of them only once. The ten largest clones add up to less than 25% of the sample. The specimen was CD8+ T cells sorted from blood (inferred from file names), collected from a patient given nivolumab and ipilimumab in sequence. These receptors all stem from a human donor with melanoma.

This chain uses TRBV29-1 with TRBJ2-7; tentative D call: TRBD1 (5 bases). The CDR3 consists of 14 residues. Trimming took off 0 bases at V and 0 bases at J, with 9 bases between the two ends. The germline gives CDR1 SQVTM, CDR2 ANQGSEA. The DNA for the CDR3 is TGCAGCGTTGAAGATCAAGACAGCTCCTACGAGCAGTACTTC. Translating it yields CSVEDQDSSYEQYF.

The chain recombines TRBV7-8 with TRBJ1-6; D is perhaps TRBD1 (6 bases). Deletions cut 5 bases from V and 7 bases from J, with 12 bases between. In germline, CDR1 is SGHVS, CDR2 FQNEAQ. This CDR3 has 14 residues. CDR3 in DNA: TGTGCCAGCAGCCGGACAGCTCGAAATTCACCCCTCCACTTT. Its translation is CASSRTARNSPLHF.

The chain links TRBV27 to TRBJ2-5; perhaps TRBD1 as D (5 bases). CDR1 MNHEY and CDR2 SMNVEV come from the germline V gene (reference sequence). This CDR3 comprises 13 residues. V was clipped by 0 bases and J by 14 bases, with 16 bases between them. This CDR3 is CASSLSIGAVVYF. The CDR3 coding sequence is TGTGCCAGCAGTTTATCGATTGGGGCCGTCGTCTACTTC.

The chain's CDR3 is CASTRGYFSGANVLTF. CDR3 DNA sequence: TGTGCCAGCACTCGGGGGTATTTCTCTGGGGCCAACGTCCTGACTTTC. This chain uses TRBV5-4 with TRBJ2-6, with a weak D call TRBD2 (6 bases). CDR1 and CDR2 from the germline V gene are SGHNT and YYREEE (reference sequence). Trimming pared 6 bases from V and 0 bases from J, leaving 13 bases between. This CDR3 has 16 residues.

This rearrangement joins TRBV6-5 to TRBJ2-5; D gene uncertain. The J call may be incorrect, as the DNA end agrees better with TRBJ2-7. Germline-derived CDR1 and CDR2 are MNHEY and SVGAGI. The CDR3 length is 12 residues. The CDR3 loop is CASSSPVYEQYF. The CDR3, as DNA: TGTGCCAGCAGCTCCCCCGTCTACGAGCAGTACTTC.

The CDR3 loop is CASRGGTSGKETQYF. CDR3 sequence (DNA): TGCGCCAGCAGAGGGGGGACTAGCGGGAAAGAGACCCAGTACTTC. The rearrangement uses TRBV5-1 and TRBJ2-5; 13 positions match TRBD2. CDR3 length: 15 amino acids. The ends lost 5 bases at V and 3 bases at J; junction bases unmatched: 4. Germline values: CDR1 SGHRS, CDR2 YFSETQ.

This clone appeared once. CDR3 DNA: TGTGCCAGCAGCGCCGGGACTAGCGGGGACACAGATACGCAGTATTTT. It specifies CASSAGTSGDTDTQYF. The chain couples TRBV5-6 to TRBJ2-3, with 13 positions matching TRBD2. The CDR3 spans 16 residues. Trimming at V came to 4 bases and at J to 2 bases, leaving 4 bases not matched to a gene. CDR1 is SGHDT and CDR2 is YYEEEE in the germline V gene. The full variable domain, in which reference TRBV5-6 and TRBJ2-3 provide the parts outside the CDR3, is DAGVTQSPTHLIKTRGQQVTLRCSPKSGHDTVSWYQQALGQGPQFIFQYYEEEERQRGNFPDRFSGHQFPNYSSELNVNALLLGDSALYLCASSAGTSGDTDTQYFGPGTRLTVL.

V gene TRBV4-3 combines with J gene TRBJ1-3; D is unresolved. The germline CDR1 and CDR2 sequences are LGHNA and YSLEER. The V gene lost 2 bases and the J gene lost 0 bases, with 5 bases spanning the gap. CDR3 length: 14 residues. In nucleotides, the CDR3 is TGCGCCAGCAGCCAAAAGAGCTCTGGAAACACCATATATTTT. It translates to CASSQKSSGNTIYF.

The chain links TRBV9 to TRBJ1-2; a possible D gene is TRBD1 (6 bases). The ends were cut back, 6 bases at V and 3 bases at J, with 21 bases in the middle. Germline V lookup: CDR1 SGDLS, CDR2 YYNGEE. CDR3 size: 16 residues. The CDR3 loop reads CASKGWGGGADYGYTF. CDR3 DNA sequence: TGTGCCAGCAAAGGGTGGGGTGGGGGCGCGGACTATGGCTACACCTTC.

In DNA form, the CDR3 reads TGTGCCAGCAAGGCGGGGTGGGCCCCCTCCGGGGAGCTGTTTTTT. It specifies CASKAGWAPSGELFF. This chain joins TRBV27 and TRBJ2-2; tentative D call: TRBD2 (6 bases). The CDR3 runs to 15 residues. Trimming shortened V by 7 bases and J by 6 bases, and 18 bases separated the two germline ends. Germline V CDR1 and CDR2: MNHEY, SMNVEV (reference sequence).

To note about this clone: A junction boundary mismatches the germline segment, possibly from a read error. V usage is TRBV5-1 and J usage is TRBJ1-2, with D tentatively TRBD1 (6 bases). There are 15 residues in the CDR3. CDR1 SGHRS and CDR2 YFSETQ come from the germline V gene. The CDR3 region is CVSSASPTGSEGYTF. DNA for the CDR3: TGCGTCAGCAGCGCCAGTCCAACAGGGAGCGAGGGCTACACCTTC.

The chain joins TRBV4-3 to TRBJ2-5; 9 positions agree with TRBD2. CDR1 LGHNA and CDR2 YSLEER come from the germline V gene. CDR3 size: 15 residues. V was clipped by 0 bases and J by 1 base; unmatched bases: 0. CDR3 sequence (DNA): TGCGCCAGCAGCCAAGAGCGGGGGGGCCAAGAGACCCAGTACTTC. Residues: CASSQERGGQETQYF.

This chain joins TRBV9 and TRBJ2-5, with D possibly being TRBD2 (7 bases). The V gene lost 3 bases and the J gene lost 0 bases, with 12 bases spanning the gap. From germline, CDR1 is SGDLS and CDR2 YYNGEE. This CDR3 spans 15 amino acids. This CDR3 reads CASSGWGGHQETQYF. For the CDR3, the DNA is TGTGCCAGCAGCGGGTGGGGGGGGCACCAAGAGACCCAGTACTTC.

This clone was counted a few times. The chain uses TRBV9 and TRBJ2-2; 8 bases fit TRBD2. Germline V CDR1 and CDR2: SGDLS, YYNGEE. The V and J ends lost 4 bases and 4 bases, in that order; junction bases with no gene match: 6. CDR3 length: 15 residues. The CDR3 coding sequence is TGTGCCAGCAGCCAGCCGAGCGGGGGCACCGGGGAGCTGTTTTTT. Translated, it gives CASSQPSGGTGELFF.

The rearrangement joins TRBV4-1 to TRBJ2-7, with D maybe TRBD1 (6 bases). The CDR3 contains 18 residues. Germline CDR1 reads MGHRA; CDR2 reads YSYEKL. Trimming left V 4 bases short and J 0 bases short, with 22 bases between. Written as DNA, the CDR3 is TGCGCCAGCAGCCTTTTGCATTCCGGGACACCCTCCTCCTACGAGCAGTACTTC. It encodes CASSLLHSGTPSSYEQYF.

This chain uses TRBV4-3 with TRBJ1-1; 11 bases line up with TRBD1. The length of the CDR3 is 16 residues. The V segment lost 0 bases and the J segment 4 bases; nucleotides outside the gene matches: 4. CDR1 and CDR2 (germline): LGHNA, YSLEER. The CDR3 sequence: CASSQDWTGGFTEAFF. The CDR3 DNA is TGCGCCAGCAGCCAAGATTGGACAGGGGGCTTCACTGAAGCTTTCTTT.

This clone was observed a single time. The genes are TRBV27 and TRBJ2-7, with D possibly being TRBD1 (6 bases). Trimming cost V 0 bases and J 6 bases, with 12 bases left between them. The CDR3 totals 14 residues. Germline V CDR1 and CDR2: MNHEY, SMNVEV (reference sequence). The CDR3 bases are TGTGCCAGCAGTTTATCAGGGACACTATCCGAGCAGTACTTC. It encodes CASSLSGTLSEQYF.